Listed below are T cell receptor beta chains from one sample, sequenced in a study of vaccination effects on CD4 cells after COVID-19. Sequenced by immunoSEQ multiplex PCR; TCRdb stores in-frame clones only, minus some. The sample contains approximately 61,000 clones, around 73% of which appear only once. No antigen has been assigned to these receptors. The sequencing used CD4+ T cells from PBMCs cultured without peptide, collected after COVID-19 vaccination. All receptors come from a human donor who received a COVID-19 vaccine. The CDR3 runs from the conserved cysteine through the conserved F or W. Fields, in order: D gene, clone size, J gene, V gene, CDR3 DNA, CDR3 protein. D genes are given only for firm matches. Not all rows give a size; the values are once, few, many and, for expanded clones, a class.

-,-,TRBJ2-7,TRBV28,TGTGCCAGCAGAAGCCACCGGGACACTACCTACGAGCAGTACTTC,CASRSHRDTTYEQYF
-,-,TRBJ1-2,TRBV5-4,TGTGCCAGCAGCTTAGAGCTTAACTATGGCTACACCTTC,CASSLELNYGYTF
TRBD1,-,TRBJ1-1,TRBV18,TGTGCCAGCTCACTACAGGGGCTAACAAATGAAGCTTTCTTT,CASSLQGLTNEAFF
-,-,TRBJ1-1,TRBV2,TGTGCCAGCAGTGACCAGGGGAACACTGAAGCTTTCTTT,CASSDQGNTEAFF
-,-,TRBJ1-2,TRBV7-9,TGTGCCAGCAGCCGCTTGGGGCCCAACTATGGCTACACCTTC,CASSRLGPNYGYTF
-,few,TRBJ1-2,TRBV6-4,TGTGCCAGCAGATCAGGGTCAAGTGGCTACACCTTC,CASRSGSSGYTF
TRBD1,-,TRBJ2-4,TRBV5-4,TGTGCCAGCAGCCCCCCGGGACAGGGGAAAAACATTCAGTACTTC,CASSPPGQGKNIQYF
TRBD2,-,TRBJ2-7,TRBV3-1/TRBV3-2,TGTGCCAGCAGCCTCACTAGCGGGAGGTTCCACGAGCAGTACTTC,CASSLTSGRFHEQYF
TRBD1,-,TRBJ1-2,TRBV6-5,TGTGCCAGCAGTTCACAGGGGGAAGGCTACACCTTC,CASSSQGEGYTF
-,-,TRBJ1-2,TRBV6-2/TRBV6-3,TGTGCCAGCAGCGGAACAGGGTTCTATGGCTACACCTTC,CASSGTGFYGYTF
-,-,TRBJ1-1,TRBV6-2/TRBV6-3,TGTGCCAGCAGTTTGACAGGCCGGGACACTGAAGCTTTCTTT,CASSLTGRDTEAFF
-,-,TRBJ2-6,TRBV24-1,TGTGCCACCAGTGATTTACTGGCGGGAGGGGCCAACGTCCTGACTTTC,CATSDLLAGGANVLTF
TRBD2,-,TRBJ2-2,TRBV11-2,TGTGCCAGCAGCTCGGGACTAGCGAAAGGCACCGGGGAGCTGTTTTTT,CASSSGLAKGTGELFF
-,-,TRBJ2-6,TRBV27,TGTGCCAGCAGTTTACAATTCTCTGGGGCCAACGTCCTGACTTTC,CASSLQFSGANVLTF
-,-,TRBJ2-5,TRBV28,TGTGCCAGCAGCACGGGAGTTACAGAGACCCAGTACTTC,CASSTGVTETQYF
TRBD1,few,TRBJ1-2,TRBV7-8,TGTGCCAGCTCGGGACAGGTCCTTAATGGCTACACCTTC,CASSGQVLNGYTF
-,-,TRBJ2-7,TRBV9,TGTGCCAGCAGCGTAGTCGGAGGCGAGCAGTACTTC,CASSVVGGEQYF
TRBD1,-,TRBJ2-3,TRBV29-1,TGCAGCGTTGGACAGGGGGCAGTCGGAGATACGCAGTATTTT,CSVGQGAVGDTQYF
-,-,TRBJ2-5,TRBV18,TGTGCCAGCTCTCCAGGGGTTCAAGAGACCCAGTACTTC,CASSPGVQETQYF
-,once,TRBJ2-2,TRBV2,TGTGCCAGCAGTGTCCGATCGTGGGAGCTGTTTTTT,CASSVRSWELFF
TRBD2,-,TRBJ2-2,TRBV25-1,TGTGCCAGCAGGGGGGGGACGGGGAACACCGGGGAGCTGTTTTTT,CASRGGTGNTGELFF
-,few,TRBJ1-2,TRBV10-3,TGTGCCATCAGCTACAGGGATAACTATGGCTACACCTTC,CAISYRDNYGYTF
-,-,TRBJ1-2,TRBV12-3/TRBV12-4,TGTGCCAGCAGTTTAGCCCAGCTTAGCTTC,CASSLAQLSF
TRBD2,-,TRBJ2-7,TRBV28,TGTGCCAGCACGGGGGGGGGCGACGACTACGAGCAGTACTTC,CASTGGGDDYEQYF
TRBD1,-,TRBJ2-2,TRBV5-1,TGCGCCAGCAGCAACGGACAGGGGTCGAACACCGGGGAGCTGTTTTTT,CASSNGQGSNTGELFF
-,few,TRBJ1-1,TRBV7-9,TGTGCCAGCAGCTTAGCGCCCGGGGGTTGGAGGAACACTGAAGCTTTCTTT,CASSLAPGGWRNTEAFF
-,-,TRBJ2-3,TRBV27,TGTGCCAGCAGTCCTCAGGGGGGCACGCAGTATTTT,CASSPQGGTQYF
TRBD1,-,TRBJ1-5,TRBV3-1/TRBV3-2,TGTGCCAGCAGCCAAGACATACCCCGTCCGACAGGGAGCGGCAATCAGCCCCAGCATTTT,CASSQDIPRPTGSGNQPQHF
-,once,TRBJ2-5,TRBV4-3,TGCGCCAGCAGCCAAGAGTCCCAGCCCGGGGAGACCCAGTACTTC,CASSQESQPGETQYF
-,-,TRBJ2-5,TRBV3-1/TRBV3-2,TGTGCCAGCAGCCAAGATCGCACCCAGTACTTC,CASSQDRTQYF
TRBD1,-,TRBJ2-3,TRBV19,TGTGCCAGTAGAAGGACAGGGGGCTCCTTAGATACGCAGTATTTT,CASRRTGGSLDTQYF
TRBD2,-,TRBJ2-5,TRBV19,TGTGCCAGTAAAGGCGGGAGGGTCAGTAAGGAGACCCAGTACTTC,CASKGGRVSKETQYF
TRBD2,-,TRBJ2-1,TRBV15,TGTGCCACCAGCAGAGGAGCGGGGAGCTCCTACAATGAGCAGTTCTTC,CATSRGAGSSYNEQFF
-,-,TRBJ1-4,TRBV2,TGTGCCAGCAACCCGATCCCAAGTGGGGAACCTGAAAAACTGTTTTTT,CASNPIPSGEPEKLFF
-,-,TRBJ1-2,TRBV10-3,TGTGCCATCAGTGAGGCACAGGAGGACTATGGCTACACCTTC,CAISEAQEDYGYTF
-,few,TRBJ1-4,TRBV5-1,TGCGCCAGCAGCTTGAGGATCTCGAGGGAAAAACTGTTTTTT,CASSLRISREKLFF